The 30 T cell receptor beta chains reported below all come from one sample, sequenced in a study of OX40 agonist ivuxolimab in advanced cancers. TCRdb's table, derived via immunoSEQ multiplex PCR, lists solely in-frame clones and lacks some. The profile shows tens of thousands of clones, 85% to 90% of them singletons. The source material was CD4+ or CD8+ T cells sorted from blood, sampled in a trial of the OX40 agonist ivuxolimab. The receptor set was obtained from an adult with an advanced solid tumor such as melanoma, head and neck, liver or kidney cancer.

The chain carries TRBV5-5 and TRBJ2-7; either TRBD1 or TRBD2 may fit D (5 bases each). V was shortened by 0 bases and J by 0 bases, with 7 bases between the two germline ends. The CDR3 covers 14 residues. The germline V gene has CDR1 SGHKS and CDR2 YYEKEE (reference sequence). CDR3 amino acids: CASSLGGGSYEQYF. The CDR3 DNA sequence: TGTGCCAGCAGCTTGGGTGGGGGCTCCTACGAGCAGTACTTC.

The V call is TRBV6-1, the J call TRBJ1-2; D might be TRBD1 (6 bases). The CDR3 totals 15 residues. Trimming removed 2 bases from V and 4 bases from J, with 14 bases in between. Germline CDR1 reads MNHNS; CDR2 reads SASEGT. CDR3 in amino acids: CASSETLGRGYGYTF. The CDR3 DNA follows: TGTGCCAGCAGTGAAACGCTCGGCAGGGGCTATGGCTACACCTTC.

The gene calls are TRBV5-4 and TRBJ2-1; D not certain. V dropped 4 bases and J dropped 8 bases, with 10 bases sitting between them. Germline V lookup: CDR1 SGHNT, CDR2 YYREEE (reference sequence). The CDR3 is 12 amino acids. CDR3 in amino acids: CASSQRSDEQFF. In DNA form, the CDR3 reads TGTGCCAGCAGCCAACGCAGCGATGAGCAGTTCTTC.

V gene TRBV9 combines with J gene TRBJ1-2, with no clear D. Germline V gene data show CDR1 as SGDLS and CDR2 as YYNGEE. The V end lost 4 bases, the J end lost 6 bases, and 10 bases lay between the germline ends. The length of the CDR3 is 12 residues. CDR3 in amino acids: CASSRVTDGYTF. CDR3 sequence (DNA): TGTGCCAGCAGCCGGGTTACCGATGGCTACACCTTC.

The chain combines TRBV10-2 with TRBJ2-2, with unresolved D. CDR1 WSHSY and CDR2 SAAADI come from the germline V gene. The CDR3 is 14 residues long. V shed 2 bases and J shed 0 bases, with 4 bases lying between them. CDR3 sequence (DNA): TGCGCCAGCAGTGAGCCAACGAACACCGGGGAGCTGTTTTTT. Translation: CASSEPTNTGELFF.

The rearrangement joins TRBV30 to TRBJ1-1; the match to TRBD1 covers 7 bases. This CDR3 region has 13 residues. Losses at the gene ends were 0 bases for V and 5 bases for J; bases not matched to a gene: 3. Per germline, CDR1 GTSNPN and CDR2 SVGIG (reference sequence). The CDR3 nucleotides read TGTGCCTGGAGTGTATCAGGGGGGACTGAAGCTTTCTTT. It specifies CAWSVSGGTEAFF.

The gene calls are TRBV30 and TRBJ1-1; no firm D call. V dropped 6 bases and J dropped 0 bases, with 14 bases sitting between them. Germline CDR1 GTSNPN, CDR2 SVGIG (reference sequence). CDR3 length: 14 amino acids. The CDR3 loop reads CACHLTGMNTEAFF. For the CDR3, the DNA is TGTGCCTGCCACCTGACTGGTATGAACACTGAAGCTTTCTTT.

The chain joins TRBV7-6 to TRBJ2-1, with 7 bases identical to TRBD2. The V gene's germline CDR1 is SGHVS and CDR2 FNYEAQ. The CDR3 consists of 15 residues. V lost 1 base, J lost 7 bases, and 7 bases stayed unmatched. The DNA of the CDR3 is TGTGCCAGCAGCTTAGTTGCGGGGGTTGGTAATGAGCAGTTCTTC. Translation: CASSLVAGVGNEQFF.

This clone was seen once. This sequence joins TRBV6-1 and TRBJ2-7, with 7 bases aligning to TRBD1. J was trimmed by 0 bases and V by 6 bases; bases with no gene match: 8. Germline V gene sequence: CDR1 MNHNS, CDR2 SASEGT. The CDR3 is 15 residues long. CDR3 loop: CASSPEGASSYEQYF. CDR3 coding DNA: TGTGCCAGCAGCCCTGAGGGGGCCTCCTCCTACGAGCAGTACTTC.

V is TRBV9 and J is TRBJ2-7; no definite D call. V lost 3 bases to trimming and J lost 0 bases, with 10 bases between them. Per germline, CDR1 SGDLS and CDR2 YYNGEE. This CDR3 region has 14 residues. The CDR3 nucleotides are TGTGCCAGCAGCGGGGGATCTAGCTCCTACGAGCAGTACTTC. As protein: CASSGGSSSYEQYF.

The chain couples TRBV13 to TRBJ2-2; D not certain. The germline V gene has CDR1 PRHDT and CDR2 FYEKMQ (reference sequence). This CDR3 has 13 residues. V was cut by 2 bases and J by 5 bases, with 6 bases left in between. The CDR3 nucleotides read TGTGCCAGCAGCTTATCCCGGACCGGGGAGCTGTTTTTT. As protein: CASSLSRTGELFF.

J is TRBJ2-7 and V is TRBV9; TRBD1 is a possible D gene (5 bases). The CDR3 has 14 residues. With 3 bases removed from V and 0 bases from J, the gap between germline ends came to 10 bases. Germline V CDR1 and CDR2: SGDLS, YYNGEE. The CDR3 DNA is TGTGCCAGCAGCGCTGGGGCCGGCTCCTACGAGCAGTACTTC. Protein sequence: CASSAGAGSYEQYF.

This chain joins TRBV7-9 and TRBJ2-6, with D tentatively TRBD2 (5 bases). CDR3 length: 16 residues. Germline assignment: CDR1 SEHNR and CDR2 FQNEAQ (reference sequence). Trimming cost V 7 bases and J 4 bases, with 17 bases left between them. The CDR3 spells CASTTTRGGGANVLTF. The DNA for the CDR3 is TGTGCCAGCACCACAACCCGGGGTGGCGGGGCCAACGTCCTGACTTTC.

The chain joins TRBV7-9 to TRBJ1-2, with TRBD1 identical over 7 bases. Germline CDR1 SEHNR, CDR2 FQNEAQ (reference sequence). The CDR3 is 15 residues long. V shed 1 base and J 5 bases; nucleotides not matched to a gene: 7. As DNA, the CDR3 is TGTGCCAGCAGCTTAGGACAGGGAAATTGGTATGGCTACACCTTC. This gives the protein CASSLGQGNWYGYTF.

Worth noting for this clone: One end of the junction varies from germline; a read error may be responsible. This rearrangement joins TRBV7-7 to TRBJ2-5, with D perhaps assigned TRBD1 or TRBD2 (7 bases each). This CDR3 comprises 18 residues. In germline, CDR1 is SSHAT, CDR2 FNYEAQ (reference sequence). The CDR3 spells CASSPTGSSSGYQETQYF. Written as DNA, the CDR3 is TGTGCTAGCAGCCCGACAGGGTCGAGTAGCGGGTATCAAGAGACCCAGTACTTC.

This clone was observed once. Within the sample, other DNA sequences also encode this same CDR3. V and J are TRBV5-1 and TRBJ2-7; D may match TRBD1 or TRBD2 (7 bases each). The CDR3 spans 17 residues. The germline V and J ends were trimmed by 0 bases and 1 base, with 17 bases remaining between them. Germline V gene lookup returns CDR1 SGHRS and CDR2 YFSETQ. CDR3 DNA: TGCGCCAGCAGCTTGGGTCCTTCAGGGGGAGGGTCCTACGAGCAGTACTTC. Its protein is CASSLGPSGGGSYEQYF.

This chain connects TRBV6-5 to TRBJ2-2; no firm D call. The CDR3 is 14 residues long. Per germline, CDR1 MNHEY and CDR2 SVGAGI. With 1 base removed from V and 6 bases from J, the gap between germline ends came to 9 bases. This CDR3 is CASSYFLAAGELFF. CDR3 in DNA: TGTGCCAGCAGTTACTTTTTGGCCGCCGGGGAGCTGTTTTTT.

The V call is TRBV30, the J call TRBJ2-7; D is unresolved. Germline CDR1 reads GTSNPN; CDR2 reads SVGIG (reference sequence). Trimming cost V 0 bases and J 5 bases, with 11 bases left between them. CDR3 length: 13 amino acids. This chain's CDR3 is CAWSVRTVHEQYF. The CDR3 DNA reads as TGTGCCTGGAGTGTAAGAACAGTCCACGAGCAGTACTTC.

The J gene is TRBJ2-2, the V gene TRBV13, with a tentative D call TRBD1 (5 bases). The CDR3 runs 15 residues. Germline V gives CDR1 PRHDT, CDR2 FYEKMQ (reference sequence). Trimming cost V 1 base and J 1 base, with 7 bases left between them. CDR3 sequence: CASSLEGENTGELFF. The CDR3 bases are TGTGCCAGCAGCTTAGAAGGGGAGAACACCGGGGAGCTGTTTTTT.

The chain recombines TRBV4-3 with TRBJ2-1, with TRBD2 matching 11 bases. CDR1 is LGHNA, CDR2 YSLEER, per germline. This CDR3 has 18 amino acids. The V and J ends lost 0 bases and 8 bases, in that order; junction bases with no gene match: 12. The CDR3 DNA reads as TGCGCCAGCAGCCAAGATCGAGGTAGCGGGGGGGCAATTGATGAGCAGTTCTTC. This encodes CASSQDRGSGGAIDEQFF.

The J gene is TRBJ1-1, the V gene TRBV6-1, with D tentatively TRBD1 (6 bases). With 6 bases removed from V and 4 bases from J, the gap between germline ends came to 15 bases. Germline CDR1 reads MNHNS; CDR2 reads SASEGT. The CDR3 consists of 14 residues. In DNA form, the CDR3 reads TGTGCCAGCAGGCAAAACAGGGAGGGCACTGAAGCTTTCTTT. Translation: CASRQNREGTEAFF.

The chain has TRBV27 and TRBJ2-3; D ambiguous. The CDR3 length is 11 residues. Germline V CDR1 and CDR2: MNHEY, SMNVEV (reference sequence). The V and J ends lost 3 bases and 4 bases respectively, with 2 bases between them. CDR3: CASSFSDTQYF. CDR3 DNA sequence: TGTGCCAGCAGTTTCTCAGATACGCAGTATTTT.

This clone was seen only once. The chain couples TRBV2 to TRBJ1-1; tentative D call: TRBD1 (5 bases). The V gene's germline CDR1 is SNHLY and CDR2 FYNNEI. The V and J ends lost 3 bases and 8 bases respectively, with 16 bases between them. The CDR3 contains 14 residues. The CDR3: CASSDPQTGEEAFF. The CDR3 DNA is TGTGCCAGCAGTGATCCTCAAACAGGTGAGGAAGCTTTCTTT. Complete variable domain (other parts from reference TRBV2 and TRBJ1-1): EPEVTQTPSHQVTQMGQEVILRCVPISNHLYFYWYRQILGQKVEFLVSFYNNEISEKSEIFDDQFSVERPDGSNFTLKIRSTKLEDSAMYFCASSDPQTGEEAFFGQGTRLTVV.

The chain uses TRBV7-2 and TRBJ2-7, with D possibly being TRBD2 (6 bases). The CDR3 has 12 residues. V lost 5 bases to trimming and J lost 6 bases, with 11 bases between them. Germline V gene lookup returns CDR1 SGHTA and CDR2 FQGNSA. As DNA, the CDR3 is TGTGCCAGCAGCATGGTGGGAGGCGAGCAGTACTTC. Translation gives CASSMVGGEQYF.

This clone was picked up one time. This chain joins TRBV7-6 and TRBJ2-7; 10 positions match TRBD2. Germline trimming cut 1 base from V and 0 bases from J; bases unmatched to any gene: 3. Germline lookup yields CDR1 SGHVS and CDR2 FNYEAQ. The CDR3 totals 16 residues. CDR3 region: CASSLDGLAASYEQYF. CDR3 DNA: TGTGCCAGCAGCTTAGATGGACTAGCGGCCTCCTACGAGCAGTACTTC.

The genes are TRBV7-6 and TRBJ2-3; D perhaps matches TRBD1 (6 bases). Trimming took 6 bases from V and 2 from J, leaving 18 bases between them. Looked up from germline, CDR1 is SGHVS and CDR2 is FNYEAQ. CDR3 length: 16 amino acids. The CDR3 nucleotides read TGTGCCAGCAGTAAACCTGGACAGCACCCCACAGATACGCAGTATTTT. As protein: CASSKPGQHPTDTQYF.

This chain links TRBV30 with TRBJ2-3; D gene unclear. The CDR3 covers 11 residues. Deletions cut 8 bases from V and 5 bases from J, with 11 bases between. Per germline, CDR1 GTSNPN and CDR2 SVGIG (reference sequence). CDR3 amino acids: CAGKSGDTQYF. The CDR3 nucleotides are TGTGCCGGGAAATCTGGAGATACGCAGTATTTT.

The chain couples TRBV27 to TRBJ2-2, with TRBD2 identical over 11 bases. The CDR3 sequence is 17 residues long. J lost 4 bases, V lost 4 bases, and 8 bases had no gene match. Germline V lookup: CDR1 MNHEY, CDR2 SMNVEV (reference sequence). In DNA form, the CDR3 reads TGTGCCAGCAGTTCCACCGGACTAGCGGGCCGCACCGGGGAGCTGTTTTTT. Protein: CASSSTGLAGRTGELFF.

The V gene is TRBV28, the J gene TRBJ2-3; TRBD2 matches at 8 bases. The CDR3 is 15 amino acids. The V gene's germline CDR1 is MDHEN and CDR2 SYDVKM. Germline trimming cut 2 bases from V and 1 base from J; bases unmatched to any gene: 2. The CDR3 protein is CASSLKTSGTDTQYF. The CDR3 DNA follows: TGTGCCAGCAGTTTAAAGACTAGCGGCACAGATACGCAGTATTTT.

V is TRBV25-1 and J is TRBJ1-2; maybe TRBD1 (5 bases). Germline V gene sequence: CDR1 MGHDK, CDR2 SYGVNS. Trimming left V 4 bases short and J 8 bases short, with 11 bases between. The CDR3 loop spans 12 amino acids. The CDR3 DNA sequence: TGTGCCAGCAGTGGGGGACCCTCGGGCTACACCTTC. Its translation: CASSGGPSGYTF.